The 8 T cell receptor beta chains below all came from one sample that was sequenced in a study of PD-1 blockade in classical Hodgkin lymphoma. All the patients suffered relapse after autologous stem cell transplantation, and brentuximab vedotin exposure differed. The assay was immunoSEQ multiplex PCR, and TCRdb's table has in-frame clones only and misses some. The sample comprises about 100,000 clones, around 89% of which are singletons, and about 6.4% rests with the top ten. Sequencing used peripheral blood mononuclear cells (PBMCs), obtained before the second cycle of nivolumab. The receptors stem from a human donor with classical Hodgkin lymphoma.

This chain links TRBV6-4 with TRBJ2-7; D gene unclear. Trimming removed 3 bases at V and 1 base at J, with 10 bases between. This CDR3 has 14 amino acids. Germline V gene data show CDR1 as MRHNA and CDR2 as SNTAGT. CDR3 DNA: TGTGCCAGCAGTGAACAGCCATCTTCCTACGAGCAGTACTTC. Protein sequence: CASSEQPSSYEQYF.

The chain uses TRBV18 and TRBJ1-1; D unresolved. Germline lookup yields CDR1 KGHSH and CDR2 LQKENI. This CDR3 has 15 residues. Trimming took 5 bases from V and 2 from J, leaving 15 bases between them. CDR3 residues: CASSFWTVGNTEAFF. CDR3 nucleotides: TGTGCCAGCTCATTTTGGACGGTGGGCAACACTGAAGCTTTCTTT.

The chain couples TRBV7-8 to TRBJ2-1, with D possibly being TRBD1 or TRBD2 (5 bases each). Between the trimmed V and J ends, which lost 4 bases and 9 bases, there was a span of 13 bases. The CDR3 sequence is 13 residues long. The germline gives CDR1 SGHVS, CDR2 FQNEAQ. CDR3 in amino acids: CASSWGFGFEQFF. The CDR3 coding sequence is TGTGCCAGCAGCTGGGGGTTCGGGTTTGAGCAGTTCTTC.

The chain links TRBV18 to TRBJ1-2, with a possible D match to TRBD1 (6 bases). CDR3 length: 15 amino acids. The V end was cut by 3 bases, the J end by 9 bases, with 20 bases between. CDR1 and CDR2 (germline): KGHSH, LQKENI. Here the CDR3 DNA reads TGTGCCAGCTCACCCCGAGGGGGTAAAGACTCGCGCTACACCTTC. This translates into CASSPRGGKDSRYTF.

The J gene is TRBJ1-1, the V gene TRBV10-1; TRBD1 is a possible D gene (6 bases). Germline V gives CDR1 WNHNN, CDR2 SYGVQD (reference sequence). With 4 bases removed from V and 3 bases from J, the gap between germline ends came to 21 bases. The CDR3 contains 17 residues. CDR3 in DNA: TGCGCCAGCAGTGCCCACCCCGGGGGGGGCCGGGACACTGAAGCTTTCTTT. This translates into CASSAHPGGGRDTEAFF.

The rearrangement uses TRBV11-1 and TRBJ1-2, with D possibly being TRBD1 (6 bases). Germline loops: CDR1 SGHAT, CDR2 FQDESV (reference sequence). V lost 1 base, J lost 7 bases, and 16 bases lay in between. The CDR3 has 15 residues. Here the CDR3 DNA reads TGTGCCAGCAGCTTAGGGGACACCGGCTTGGGTGGCTACACCTTC. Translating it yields CASSLGDTGLGGYTF.

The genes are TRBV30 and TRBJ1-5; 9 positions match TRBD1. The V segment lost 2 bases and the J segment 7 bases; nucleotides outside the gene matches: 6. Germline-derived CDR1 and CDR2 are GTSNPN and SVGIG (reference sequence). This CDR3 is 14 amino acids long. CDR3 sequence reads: CAWSLGDRDQPQHF. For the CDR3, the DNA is TGTGCCTGGAGTCTTGGGGACAGGGACCAGCCCCAGCATTTT.

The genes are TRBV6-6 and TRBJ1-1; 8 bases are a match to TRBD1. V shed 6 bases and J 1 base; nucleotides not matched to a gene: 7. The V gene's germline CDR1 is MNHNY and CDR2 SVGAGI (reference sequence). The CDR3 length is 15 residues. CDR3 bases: TGTGCCAGCAGATACAGGGGGGAGGGGAACACTGAAGCTTTCTTT. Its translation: CASRYRGEGNTEAFF.